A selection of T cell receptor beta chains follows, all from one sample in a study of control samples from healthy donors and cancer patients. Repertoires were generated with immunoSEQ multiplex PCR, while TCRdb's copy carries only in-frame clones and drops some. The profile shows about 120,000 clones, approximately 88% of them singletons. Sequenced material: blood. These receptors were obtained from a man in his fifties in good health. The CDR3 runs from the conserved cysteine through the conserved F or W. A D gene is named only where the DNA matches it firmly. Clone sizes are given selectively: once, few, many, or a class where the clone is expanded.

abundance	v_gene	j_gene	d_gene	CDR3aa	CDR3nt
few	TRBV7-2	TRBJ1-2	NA	CASSQSQGNYGYTF	TGTGCCAGCAGTCAAAGTCAGGGAAACTATGGCTACACCTTC
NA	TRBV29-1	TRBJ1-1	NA	CSAFSANTEAFF	TGCAGCGCTTTTTCCGCGAACACTGAAGCTTTCTTT
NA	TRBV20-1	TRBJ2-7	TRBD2	CSASAKTSPSTREQYF	TGCAGTGCTAGTGCAAAGACTAGCCCCTCTACGCGGGAGCAGTACTTC
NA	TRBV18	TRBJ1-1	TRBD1	CASSPRTGAHTEAFF	TGTGCCAGCTCACCACGGACAGGGGCCCACACTGAAGCTTTCTTT
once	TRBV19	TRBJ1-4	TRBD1	CASSRQGATNEKLFF	TGTGCCAGTAGCAGACAGGGAGCGACTAATGAAAAACTGTTTTTT
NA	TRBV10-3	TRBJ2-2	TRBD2	CAINGAGDTGELFF	TGTGCCATCAATGGAGCGGGGGACACCGGGGAGCTGTTTTTT
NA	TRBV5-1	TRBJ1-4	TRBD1	CASSLAGTGGSEKLFF	TGCGCCAGCAGCTTGGCGGGGACAGGGGGTAGTGAAAAACTGTTTTTT
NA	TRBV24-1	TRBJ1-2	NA	CATSDFRALTDYGYTF	TGTGCCACCAGTGATTTTAGGGCCCTGACGGACTATGGCTACACCTTC
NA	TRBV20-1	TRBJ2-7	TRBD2	CSASERGDHYEQYF	TGCAGTGCTAGTGAGCGGGGGGACCACTACGAGCAGTACTTC
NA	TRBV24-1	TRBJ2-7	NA	CATGAEGGEQYF	TGTGCCACCGGAGCTGAAGGGGGCGAGCAGTACTTC
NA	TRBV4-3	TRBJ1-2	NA	CASSQDKSPNYGYTF	TGCGCCAGCAGCCAAGATAAGTCCCCTAACTATGGCTACACCTTC
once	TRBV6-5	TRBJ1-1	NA	CASSPKLVNTEAFF	TGTGCCAGCAGTCCAAAACTCGTGAACACTGAAGCTTTCTTT
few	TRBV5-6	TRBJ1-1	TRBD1	CASSLAPGGMWTEAFF	TGTGCCAGCAGCTTGGCCCCAGGGGGGATGTGGACTGAAGCTTTCTTT
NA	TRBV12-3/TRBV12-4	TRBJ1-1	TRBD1	CASRRDSNTEAFF	TGTGCCAGCAGGAGGGACAGCAACACTGAAGCTTTCTTT
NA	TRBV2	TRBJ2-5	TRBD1	CASRGDSQETQYF	TGTGCCAGCAGGGGGGACAGCCAAGAGACCCAGTACTTC
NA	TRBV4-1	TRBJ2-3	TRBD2	CASSPGLAGEYTDTQYF	TGCGCCAGCAGCCCGGGACTAGCGGGGGAGTACACAGATACGCAGTATTTT
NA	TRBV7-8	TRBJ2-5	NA	CASSQRPRETQYF	TGTGCCAGTTCACAGAGACCGCGAGAGACCCAGTACTTC
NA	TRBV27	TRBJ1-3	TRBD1	CASSGTDSGNTIYF	TGTGCCAGCAGTGGGACAGACTCTGGAAACACCATATATTTT